These 8 T cell receptor beta chains were all obtained from the same sample, sequenced in a study of blood T cell repertoires in COVID-19. Data came from immunoSEQ multiplex PCR; TCRdb stores just in-frame clones and leaves some out. Of over 150,000 clones in the sample, around 90% were seen once. The sample consisted of peripheral blood. The receptors derive from a woman aged 60-75 years who had recovered from COVID-19.

V is TRBV9 and J is TRBJ2-2, with unresolved D. CDR1 is SGDLS and CDR2 is YYNGEE in the germline V gene. This CDR3 has 14 amino acids. The V gene lost 5 bases and the J gene lost 0 bases, with 8 bases spanning the gap. Here the CDR3 DNA reads TGTGCCAGCAGATCACGGTCGAACACCGGGGAGCTGTTTTTT. This sequence encodes CASRSRSNTGELFF.

This rearrangement joins TRBV6-5 to TRBJ2-7, with 10 bases aligning to TRBD1. Per germline, CDR1 MNHEY and CDR2 SVGAGI. This CDR3 spans 14 amino acids. The J segment lost 5 bases and the V segment lost 4 bases, leaving 5 bases of the junction unmatched. The CDR3 region is CASSFSGTGDEQYF. As DNA, the CDR3 is TGTGCCAGCAGTTTTTCCGGGACAGGGGACGAGCAGTACTTC.

Only a few counts were recorded for this clone. The J gene is TRBJ1-5, the V gene TRBV6-5; D is unclear. CDR3 length: 15 amino acids. Trimming pared 6 bases from V and 0 bases from J, leaving 12 bases between. Germline CDR1 and CDR2: MNHEY and SVGAGI. The CDR3 protein is CASRRLINSNQPQHF. CDR3 bases: TGTGCCAGCAGACGACTTATTAATAGCAATCAGCCCCAGCATTTT.

CDR3 coding DNA: TGTGCCAGCAGCGGGGGACAGGGGAGCCGCACAGATACGCAGTATTTT. This gives the protein CASSGGQGSRTDTQYF. The chain uses TRBV5-4 and TRBJ2-3; 10 bases line up with TRBD1. V was clipped by 4 bases and J by 1 base; unmatched bases: 6. CDR1 and CDR2 (germline): SGHNT, YYREEE (reference sequence). The CDR3 sequence is 16 residues long.

The chain combines TRBV29-1 with TRBJ2-7; TRBD1 aligns across 8 bases. V lost 6 bases to trimming and J lost 2 bases; unmatched junction nucleotides: 6. Germline-derived CDR1 and CDR2 are SQVTM and ANQGSEA. This CDR3 spans 13 amino acids. The CDR3 reads CSVLPGGAYEQYF. DNA for the CDR3: TGCAGCGTCCTTCCAGGGGGCGCCTACGAGCAGTACTTC.

The chain is built from TRBV28 and TRBJ1-2; possibly TRBD1 for D (6 bases). This CDR3 comprises 14 residues. The germline gives CDR1 MDHEN, CDR2 SYDVKM. V was shortened by 2 bases and J by 2 bases, with 9 bases between the two germline ends. Written as DNA, the CDR3 is TGTGCCAGCAGTTTAGACAGGAAAAACTATGGCTACACCTTC. It specifies CASSLDRKNYGYTF.

This clone has only one observation. V gene TRBV10-3 combines with J gene TRBJ2-3, with D maybe TRBD1 (6 bases). The CDR3 length is 15 residues. V was shortened by 3 bases and J by 4 bases, with 14 bases between the two germline ends. Germline V gene sequence: CDR1 ENHRY, CDR2 SYGVKD. The CDR3 loop reads CAISDVQGSADTQYF. Here the CDR3 DNA reads TGTGCCATCAGTGATGTCCAGGGGAGCGCAGATACGCAGTATTTT.

CDR3 nucleotides: TGTGCCAGCAGTTACCAGGGGACCACCGGAAAACTGTTTTTT. This codes for CASSYQGTTGKLFF. The chain is built from TRBV6-5 and TRBJ1-4, with D tentatively TRBD1 (6 bases). Germline assignment: CDR1 MNHEY and CDR2 SVGAGI. The CDR3 is made up of 14 amino acids. V was cut by 2 bases and J by 10 bases, with 14 bases left in between.